This TCR beta chain was retrieved from a study of T-cell reconstitution after alpha-beta-depleted transplantation in children. This clonotype was seen more than once but under ten times. Preparing the TCRbeta library involved the use of unique molecular identifiers. TCRdb independently ran MiXCR on the PCR reads; one entry per CDR3 protein. The repertoire holds over 400,000 distinct CDR3 sequences, with around an eighth as singletons. Germline V CDR1 and CDR2: SEHNR, FQNEAQ (reference sequence). Trimming left V 1 base short and J 8 bases short, with 6 bases between. The CDR3 is 12 residues long. The chain employs TRBV7-9 and TRBJ2-1; D gene unclear. The receptor was isolated from a human donor who donated a stem cell graft to a child with combined immunodeficiency. This sample comprised PBMCs from the stem cell graft donor, obtained from the stem cell graft. The CDR3 region has the DNA TGTGCCAGCAGCTTAGTAGGATATGAGCAGTTCTTC. Protein product: CASSLVGYEQFF.